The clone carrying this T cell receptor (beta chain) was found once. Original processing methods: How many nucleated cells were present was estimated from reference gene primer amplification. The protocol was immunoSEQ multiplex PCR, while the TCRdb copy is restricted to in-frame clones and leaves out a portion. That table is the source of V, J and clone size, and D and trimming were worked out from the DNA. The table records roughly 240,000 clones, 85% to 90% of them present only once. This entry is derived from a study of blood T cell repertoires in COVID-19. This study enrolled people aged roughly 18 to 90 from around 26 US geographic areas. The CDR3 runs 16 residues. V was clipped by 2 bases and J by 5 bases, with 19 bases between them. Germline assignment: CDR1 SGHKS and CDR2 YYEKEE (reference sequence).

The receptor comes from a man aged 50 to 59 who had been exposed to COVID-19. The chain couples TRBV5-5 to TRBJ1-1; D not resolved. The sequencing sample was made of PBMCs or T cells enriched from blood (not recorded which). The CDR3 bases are TGTGCCAGCAGCTTTTCCATTCCGACTTGGGAGACTGAAGCTTTCTTT. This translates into CASSFSIPTWETEAFF.